The sequence of this T cell receptor beta chain was determined in a study of cytomegalovirus exposure and HLA in healthy donors. Study details: HLA-typed donors contributed 65 million to 85 million unique TCRs, which were held in an early data release.

60 Vbeta and 13 Jbeta primers were used in PCR. Only in-frame clones appear in the TCRdb table, and some are missing; sequencing was by immunoSEQ multiplex PCR. Of around 140,000 clones listed, roughly 80% are singletons. This CDR3 comprises 17 residues. Germline CDR1 and CDR2: PRHDT and FYEKMQ (reference sequence). V lost 5 bases, J lost 3 bases, and 8 bases stayed unmatched. Healthy bone marrow donors made up the cohort. Sequenced material: PBMCs. This clonotype was obtained from a woman aged 45-65 years in good health and CMV-seropositive. The chain uses TRBV13 and TRBJ2-6; 9 bases are a match to TRBD1. The chain's CDR3 is CASSHRDRVFGANVLTF. As DNA, the CDR3 is TGTGCCAGCAGCCACCGGGACAGGGTCTTTGGGGCCAACGTCCTGACTTTC. Filled out from reference TRBV13 and TRBJ2-6, the complete variable domain reads AAGVIQSPRHLIKEKRETATLKCYPIPRHDTVYWYQQGPGQDPQFLISFYEKMQSDKGSIPDRFSAQQFSDYHSELNMSSLELGDSALYFCASSHRDRVFGANVLTFGAGSRLTVL.